This TCR beta chain was sequenced in a study of T cell repertoires in cytomegalovirus infection (dated by TCRdb to about 2019). Describing the broader study: The peptide stimulations were aimed at well-studied HLA-B-restricted epitopes as well as recently identified HLA-C-restricted CMV epitopes, whose presentation resists viral immunomodulation. Because public TCR beta signatures pointed to carriage of CMV infection together with the matching HLA type, the HLA type of each donor mattered for the analysis.

In regard to this clonotype: Its antigen target is currently unknown. This may be a read error: a much more frequent sequence differs by one nucleotide.

Instrument on record: Illumina HiSeq 1500. TCRdb itself trimmed the public reads at Q25 with fastp, ran MiXCR and retained productive beta chains. Identical CDR3 proteins give one entry, which carries the most common genes and DNA. In all, the sample holds hundreds of thousands of distinct CDR3 sequences, and under 55% of those were seen once. Clones ranked in the top ten supply around two fifths of the sample. Findings and caveats that apply to the study as a whole: Carriers of CMV infection plus the relevant HLA type were discriminated by the cumulative frequency of public TCR beta family members in the study cohort and in an independent roughly 370-donor cohort. The ex vivo response was dominated by HLA-C-restricted CMV-specific TCR beta clonotypes, which also provided the single most frequent clonotype in two of eight donors.

Interpreted using the paper, the treatment or condition label stands for: in vitro stimulation with specific CMV peptide epitopes to enrich CMV-specific T cells. V is reduced by 4 bases and J by 3 bases, leaving a spacing of 1 base between them. The CDR3 runs 10 amino acids, cysteine and phenylalanine included. The entry retains the CDR3 DNA only, 30 bases that are in frame from base 1. According to the germline V gene, CDR1 reads SGHVT and CDR2 reads SQSDAQ. The V and J genes are TRBV7-4 and TRBJ2-7, with the D segment identity uncertain. This receptor was identified in a human donor in good health (CMV status not recorded). Some clones in this sample may be carry-over from other donors' samples. Sequencing was performed on cultured PBMCs, taken from culture after CMV antigen stimulation. CDR3 region: CASSCYEQYF. The nucleotides read TGTGCCAGCAGCTGCTACGAGCAGTACTTC.